This T cell receptor beta chain comes out of a study of tumor-infiltrating lymphocytes in glioblastoma multiforme. The CDR3 extends over 15 amino acids. The germline V gene has CDR1 SGHAT and CDR2 FQDESV (reference sequence). With respect to this clonotype: A junction end diverges from the germline sequence, so it may reflect a read error.

TCR beta libraries were built from RNA through three nested multiplex PCR rounds using modified ARM-PCR. A C-beta primer primed TCRB cDNA from 0.5 ug RNA. TCRdb recomputed calls from the multiplex PCR reads with MiXCR, one row per CDR3 protein. This table has tens of thousands of distinct CDR3 sequences, 61% appearing once. The sequence derives from a male donor with glioblastoma. The V and J genes are TRBV11-1 and TRBJ2-3; D uncertain. The end of the DNA fits TRBJ1-5 better, so the J call may be wrong. Sequencing was carried out using brain tumor tissue. Here the CDR3 DNA reads TGTGCCAGCAGTTTAGCGCGGATTTCTCTAGATGCGCAGCATTTT. As protein: CASSLARISLDAQHF.